The clone carrying this T cell receptor beta chain occurred many times. Amplification of TCR beta CDR3 regions was performed using RNA transcripts as template. Researchers ran a first-round RT-PCR on the TCR CDR3 using the HTBI primer set. MiXCR, run by TCRdb on the multiplex PCR reads, gives a single entry per CDR3 protein. The sample comprises roughly 640,000 distinct CDR3 sequences, approximately 15% of which are singletons, and around 3.5% rests with the top ten. This CDR3 region has 15 residues. The germline gives CDR1 MDHEN, CDR2 SYDVKM. The V segment lost 3 bases and the J segment 5 bases; nucleotides outside the gene matches: 7. This entry belongs to a study of T cells in Graves' hyperthyroidism and ophthalmopathy.

This receptor was identified in a woman between 40 and 50 years old with Graves' ophthalmopathy. This sequence joins TRBV28 and TRBJ1-1; TRBD1 matches at 9 bases. Material: blood. The CDR3, as DNA: TGTGCCAGCAGTTTGAATGACAGGGGGAAGACTGAAGCTTTCTTT. It codes for CASSLNDRGKTEAFF.